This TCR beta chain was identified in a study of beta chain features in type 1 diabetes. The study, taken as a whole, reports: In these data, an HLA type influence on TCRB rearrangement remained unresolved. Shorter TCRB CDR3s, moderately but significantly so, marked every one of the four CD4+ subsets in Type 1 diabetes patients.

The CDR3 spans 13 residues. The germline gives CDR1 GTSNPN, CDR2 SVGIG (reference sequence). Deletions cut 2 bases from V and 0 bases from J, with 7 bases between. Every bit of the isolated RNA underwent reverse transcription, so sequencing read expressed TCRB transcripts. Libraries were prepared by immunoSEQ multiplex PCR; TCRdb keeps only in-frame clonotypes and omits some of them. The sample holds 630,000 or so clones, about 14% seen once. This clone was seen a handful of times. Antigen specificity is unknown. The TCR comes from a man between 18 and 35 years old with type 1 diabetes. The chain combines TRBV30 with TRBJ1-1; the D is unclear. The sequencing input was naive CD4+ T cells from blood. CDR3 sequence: CAWSSSMNTEAFF. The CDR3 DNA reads TGTGCCTGGAGTTCCTCGATGAACACTGAAGCTTTCTTT.